This T cell receptor beta chain stems from a study of post-analysis software for immune sequencing data. About the research overall: Several disease courses (relapsing-remitting, secondary progressive and progressive-relapsing) of multiple sclerosis were included.

This clonotype was observed once. Its antigen is undetermined. Germline V gene data show CDR1 as SGHRS and CDR2 as YFSETQ. V gave up 1 base and J gave up 6 bases, with 10 bases separating them. The CDR3 length is 13 residues. Included in the TCR beta cDNA libraries were unique molecular identifiers. Input populations of roughly 0.85 to 11 million T cells gave rise to 500,000 to 600,000 cDNA molecules. From the PCR reads, TCRdb called clonotypes with MiXCR, one entry per CDR3 protein. The table shows a few hundred thousand distinct CDR3 sequences, with approximately 38% occurring only once. Study results and limitations: Patients had higher frequencies than controls of about 5 TRBV segments, including TRBV5-6, TRBV5-1 and TRBV20-1. Compared against controls, patients with multiple sclerosis displayed significantly lower normalized Chao1 diversity. The authors found that F measure strongly co-clustered same-batch samples.

Sequenced input: blood. The receptor's source is a girl aged 5-17 years with multiple sclerosis. V usage is TRBV5-1 and J usage is TRBJ1-1; D unresolved. The CDR3 sequence: CASSLPGGPEAFF. The DNA for the CDR3 is TGCGCCAGCAGCTTGCCAGGTGGTCCTGAAGCTTTCTTT.